A single sample is the source of the 14 T cell receptor beta chains below, sequenced in a study of shared clonotypes between healthy human individuals. The naive CD8 population came from CD45RO-negative cells selected for CCR7, without terminally differentiated effector memory CD45RA+ cells. The table came from immunoSEQ multiplex PCR; TCRdb's copy has only in-frame clones and leaves some out. The sample lists 2 million or so clones, about 95% occurring once. Sequencing was done on a sample of naive CD8+ T cells sorted from blood. Source of these receptors: a young man in good health.

The chain carries TRBV7-6 and TRBJ2-3, with D possibly being TRBD1 (5 bases). The V end lost 5 bases, the J end lost 2 bases, and 14 bases lay between the germline ends. This CDR3 spans 15 amino acids. Germline values: CDR1 SGHVS, CDR2 FNYEAQ. The CDR3 here is CASSASRGHTDTQYF. The CDR3 coding sequence is TGTGCCAGCAGCGCAAGTAGGGGTCACACAGATACGCAGTATTTT.

The V and J genes are TRBV5-4 and TRBJ2-1, with D tentatively TRBD2 (5 bases). The germline V and J ends were trimmed by 1 base and 0 bases, with 5 bases remaining between them. The V gene's germline CDR1 is SGHNT and CDR2 YYREEE (reference sequence). The CDR3 has 14 residues. The DNA for the CDR3 is TGTGCCAGCAGCTTGACTAGCTCCTACAATGAGCAGTTCTTC. It specifies CASSLTSSYNEQFF. Based on the CDR3 plus reference TRBV5-4 and TRBJ2-1, the full variable domain is ETGVTQSPTHLIKTRGQQVTLRCSSQSGHNTVSWYQQALGQGPQFIFQYYREEENGRGNFPPRFSGLQFPNYSSELNVNALELDDSALYLCASSLTSSYNEQFFGPGTRLTVL.

The chain recombines TRBV6-5 with TRBJ2-1; perhaps D is TRBD1 or TRBD2 (6 bases each). The ends were cut back, 7 bases at V and 8 bases at J, with 15 bases in the middle. The CDR3 length is 13 residues. Germline CDR1 reads MNHEY; CDR2 reads SVGAGI. DNA of the CDR3: TGTGCCAGCACCCAAAGTAGGGGGGATGAGCAGTTCTTC. Translated: CASTQSRGDEQFF.

The rearrangement links TRBV13 to TRBJ2-2; no reliable D call. Trimming took 7 bases from V and 7 from J, leaving 7 bases between them. Per germline, CDR1 PRHDT and CDR2 FYEKMQ (reference sequence). The CDR3 has 11 amino acids. The CDR3 bases are TGTGCCAGCACGGACGACGGGGAGCTGTTTTTT. Its protein product is CASTDDGELFF.

The CDR3 coding sequence is TGTGCCAGCAGTTTCGAACAGGGGTATAATGAGCAGTTCTTC. Encoded protein: CASSFEQGYNEQFF. The chain couples TRBV28 to TRBJ2-1, with 7 bases identical to TRBD1. V lost 3 bases to trimming and J lost 7 bases; unmatched junction nucleotides: 6. This CDR3 comprises 14 residues. Germline values: CDR1 MDHEN, CDR2 SYDVKM.

The chain recombines TRBV28 with TRBJ1-6, with TRBD1 matching 8 bases. V lost 3 bases to trimming and J lost 6 bases; unmatched junction nucleotides: 13. There are 18 residues in the CDR3. Germline CDR1 reads MDHEN; CDR2 reads SYDVKM. The CDR3: CASSLPKGGQAFNSPLHF. The CDR3 DNA follows: TGTGCCAGCAGTTTGCCCAAGGGGGGACAGGCGTTTAATTCACCCCTCCACTTT.

The chain employs TRBV13 and TRBJ2-3; 11 bases agree with TRBD2. V trimming: 3 bases; J trimming: 5 bases; junction bases outside the gene matches: 10. Germline V gene lookup returns CDR1 PRHDT and CDR2 FYEKMQ (reference sequence). The CDR3 runs 17 residues. DNA for the CDR3: TGTGCCAGCAGCTTGCCGCGACTAGCGGGAAGGAGAGATACGCAGTATTTT. Its translation: CASSLPRLAGRRDTQYF.

The chain uses TRBV9 and TRBJ2-2, with 9 bases matching TRBD1. This CDR3 region has 17 residues. V lost 1 base and J lost 3; bases outside the gene matches: 7. Germline-derived CDR1 and CDR2 are SGDLS and YYNGEE. CDR3: CASSVSWDRVDTGELFF. The DNA for the CDR3 is TGTGCCAGCAGCGTATCCTGGGACAGGGTGGACACCGGGGAGCTGTTTTTT.

The chain uses TRBV14 and TRBJ2-7, with D unclear. The CDR3 loop spans 11 amino acids. The V and J ends lost 0 bases and 3 bases respectively, with 0 bases between them. Germline V gene data show CDR1 as SGHDN and CDR2 as FVKESK. The CDR3 bases are TGTGCCAGCAGCCAAGACTACGAGCAGTACTTC. This codes for CASSQDYEQYF.

The rearrangement links TRBV19 to TRBJ1-1; 9 bases are a match to TRBD1. Germline lookup yields CDR1 LNHDA and CDR2 SQIVND (reference sequence). V shed 5 bases and J 4 bases; nucleotides not matched to a gene: 14. The CDR3 is 17 residues long. CDR3 nucleotides: TGTGCCAGTAGTCTCCAACAGGGGGCGCATCGGCCCACTGAAGCTTTCTTT. It is translated as CASSLQQGAHRPTEAFF.

The rearrangement links TRBV5-1 to TRBJ2-3, with D perhaps matching TRBD2 (6 bases). CDR1 SGHRS and CDR2 YFSETQ come from the germline V gene. The CDR3 consists of 15 residues. Trimming left V 4 bases short and J 0 bases short, with 12 bases between. The CDR3 region has the DNA TGCGCCAGCAGCCAGGGACTCTTAAGCACAGATACGCAGTATTTT. Protein sequence: CASSQGLLSTDTQYF.

This clone occurred a few times. The CDR3 loop reads CASRAYEGDYGYTF. The CDR3 DNA follows: TGTGCCAGCAGGGCCTACGAGGGGGACTATGGCTACACCTTC. The rearrangement links TRBV28 to TRBJ1-2, with D perhaps matching TRBD1 (6 bases). V was clipped by 6 bases and J by 3 bases, with 14 bases between them. CDR1 MDHEN and CDR2 SYDVKM come from the germline V gene. The CDR3 has 14 residues.

Notes on this clone: At the DNA level, this CDR3 is encoded by other sequences in the same sample as well. The genes are TRBV7-6 and TRBJ2-1; no definite D call. Germline lookup yields CDR1 SGHVS and CDR2 FNYEAQ. The CDR3 runs to 13 residues. Trimming stripped 8 bases from V and 0 bases from J, with 8 bases between. The CDR3 protein is CASSPGSYNEQFF. CDR3 nucleotide sequence: TGTGCCAGCTCTCCCGGCTCCTACAATGAGCAGTTCTTC.

The rearrangement joins TRBV5-6 to TRBJ2-7; D remains unclear. V was clipped by 0 bases and J by 1 base, with 8 bases between them. Germline assignment: CDR1 SGHDT and CDR2 YYEEEE. The length of the CDR3 is 14 residues. In DNA form, the CDR3 reads TGTGCCAGCAGCTTGGCTCCGGATTCCTACGAGCAGTACTTC. This encodes CASSLAPDSYEQYF.